These T cell receptor beta chains were read from a single sample in a study of T cells in Graves' hyperthyroidism and ophthalmopathy. MiXCR was run by TCRdb on the multiplex PCR reads, yielding one entry per CDR3 protein. This table has hundreds of thousands of distinct CDR3 sequences, less than 15% appearing once. The sequenced sample was blood. All receptors derive from a woman under 30 with Graves' hyperthyroidism. Both conserved end residues are part of each CDR3. D genes are given only for firm matches. Only part of the rows carry a size: once, few, many, or a class if the clone is expanded.

v_call	clone_size	d_call	j_call	cdr3_nt	cdr3_aa
TRBV12-3/TRBV12-4	many	NA	TRBJ1-1	TGTGCCAGCAGTTTAAGCACCTCAAACACTGAAGCTTTCTTT	CASSLSTSNTEAFF
TRBV30	many	TRBD2	TRBJ2-1	TGTGCCTGGAGTGTAAACCCTAGCGGGAGTTTCAATGAGCAGTTCTTC	CAWSVNPSGSFNEQFF
TRBV27	many	NA	TRBJ2-1	TGTGCCAGCAGTTCCCAGCGGGTTCTCTCCTACAATGAGCAGTTCTTC	CASSSQRVLSYNEQFF
TRBV28	many	NA	TRBJ2-4	TGTGCCAGCAGTTCAGGGGCTAGCGGAACCAAAAACATTCAGTACTTC	CASSSGASGTKNIQYF
TRBV20-1	many	TRBD1	TRBJ2-1	TGCAGTGCCCCCCGGCCGGGACAGGGATGGGATGAGCAGTTCTTC	CSAPRPGQGWDEQFF
TRBV27	NA	TRBD1	TRBJ1-6	TGTGCCAGCAGTTTAAGGTGGACAGGGGCTAGTTCACCCCTCCACTTT	CASSLRWTGASSPLHF
TRBV5-1	many	NA	TRBJ2-3	TGCGCCAGCAGCTGGGGACCGAGCACAGATACGCAGTATTTT	CASSWGPSTDTQYF
TRBV27	NA	NA	TRBJ1-1	TGTGCCAGCAGTTTACACCCCCCTGGGGGGTTAGTGACTGAAGCTTTCTTT	CASSLHPPGGLVTEAFF
TRBV28	many	NA	TRBJ2-1	TGTGCCAGCAGCCCGGGGCGAGACTACAATGAGCAGTTCTTC	CASSPGRDYNEQFF
TRBV6-1	NA	TRBD1	TRBJ2-7	TGTGCCAGCAGGCAGTGGACAGGGGGCTCCTACGAGCAGTACTTC	CASRQWTGGSYEQYF
TRBV12-3/TRBV12-4	many	NA	TRBJ2-7	TGTGCCAGCAGTTTAACTAACGAGCAGTACTTC	CASSLTNEQYF
TRBV6-1	few	TRBD1	TRBJ1-4	TGTGCCAGCAGTGAACGGGACAGGGGGTACTCTAATGAAAAACTGTTTTTT	CASSERDRGYSNEKLFF
TRBV20-1	few	NA	TRBJ1-6	TGCAGTGCTCCCTCGGGGGAGTTCTATAATTCACCCCTCCACTTT	CSAPSGEFYNSPLHF
TRBV28	many	TRBD1	TRBJ1-3	TGTGCCAGCAGTTCAACCGGGACAGGGGGAAACACCATATATTTT	CASSSTGTGGNTIYF
TRBV5-1	many	TRBD2	TRBJ2-3	TGCGCCAGCAGCCTGGCGGCTAGCGGGGGCCCGGATACGCAGTATTTT	CASSLAASGGPDTQYF
TRBV5-4	few	NA	TRBJ1-1	TGTGCCAGCAGCTTGGCGGACACTGATAAAGCTTTCTTT	CASSLADTDKAFF
TRBV20-1	many	NA	TRBJ1-4	TGCAGTGCTGGTTCAGGGAGCAGGGAAAAACTGTTTTTT	CSAGSGSREKLFF
TRBV19	NA	NA	TRBJ2-2	TGTGCCAGTACATCCTTCGACAGGGAGGGCGGGGAGCTGTTTTTT	CASTSFDREGGELFF
TRBV20-1	NA	NA	TRBJ2-7	TGCAGTGCTACCAATCGACAGGCCAGGGGAAGAACCTACGAGCAGTACTTC	CSATNRQARGRTYEQYF